The 9 T cell receptor beta chains in this list originate from one sample, sequenced in a study of cytomegalovirus exposure and HLA in healthy donors. The study ran its PCR with 60 Vbeta and 13 Jbeta primers. The repertoire was sequenced with immunoSEQ multiplex PCR; TCRdb's copy has only in-frame clones and lacks some. This table holds about 130,000 clones, about 80% found once. The sequencing input was PBMCs. These receptors all stem from a male donor in good health and CMV-seronegative.

This clone was seen a single time. V is TRBV4-1 and J is TRBJ2-7; 7 positions match TRBD2. The V gene's germline CDR1 is MGHRA and CDR2 YSYEKL. V trimming: 0 bases; J trimming: 2 bases; junction bases outside the gene matches: 13. CDR3 length: 18 amino acids. The CDR3 reads CASSQESILADITYEQYF. CDR3 nucleotide sequence: TGCGCCAGCAGCCAAGAGTCCATTCTAGCGGATATTACCTACGAGCAGTACTTC.

This chain uses TRBV4-1 with TRBJ2-4, with D possibly TRBD1 on 5 matching bases. V lost 2 bases and J lost 0, with 11 bases in between. The CDR3 spans 16 residues. Germline V gene lookup returns CDR1 MGHRA and CDR2 YSYEKL. In DNA form, the CDR3 reads TGCGCCAGCAGCCAAAGTGACAGCCTAGCCAAAAACATTCAGTACTTC. This gives the protein CASSQSDSLAKNIQYF.

The CDR3 loop is CASSTQGDQPQHF. Written as DNA, the CDR3 is TGTGCCAGTAGTACCCAGGGGGATCAGCCCCAGCATTTT. This sequence joins TRBV19 and TRBJ1-5; 7 bases are shared with TRBD1. The CDR3 is 13 residues long. The germline V gene encodes CDR1 LNHDA and CDR2 SQIVND (reference sequence). The V gene end was trimmed by 4 bases and the J gene end by 5 bases; junction bases not matched to a gene: 2.

The sample holds one count of this clone. The chain recombines TRBV7-9 with TRBJ2-1; the D gene is possibly TRBD2 (6 bases). Trimming removed 5 bases at V and 7 bases at J, with 15 bases between. Looked up from germline, CDR1 is SEHNR and CDR2 is FQNEAQ (reference sequence). CDR3 length: 14 residues. CDR3 in DNA: TGTGCCAGCAGCGAAGCCGGGACTCTGAATGAGCAGTTCTTC. Protein: CASSEAGTLNEQFF.

The chain employs TRBV6-4 and TRBJ2-3, with 9 bases aligning to TRBD2. The junction had 4 bases not matched to a gene; V was cut back by 6 bases and J by 0 bases. Germline V gene data show CDR1 as MRHNA and CDR2 as SNTAGT. The CDR3 loop spans 15 amino acids. As DNA, the CDR3 is TGTGCCAGCAGCCGCGGACTAGCGAGCACAGATACGCAGTATTTT. This encodes CASSRGLASTDTQYF.

This sequence joins TRBV7-8 and TRBJ2-7; 9 bases line up with TRBD2. This CDR3 is built from 14 residues. Germline CDR1 reads SGHVS; CDR2 reads FQNEAQ. V trimming: 5 bases; J trimming: 2 bases; junction bases outside the gene matches: 4. Here the CDR3 reads CASSPTSGPYEQYF. CDR3 nucleotide sequence: TGTGCCAGCAGCCCAACTAGCGGGCCCTACGAGCAGTACTTC.

This sequence joins TRBV6-1 and TRBJ1-2; D remains unclear. V was cut by 5 bases and J by 4 bases, with 11 bases left in between. Germline lookup yields CDR1 MNHNS and CDR2 SASEGT. The CDR3 spans 13 residues. In nucleotides, the CDR3 is TGTGCCAGCAGTTCATTAGGCGGCTATGGCTACACCTTC. Translated, it gives CASSSLGGYGYTF.

The chain joins TRBV5-4 to TRBJ2-1; 13 bases line up with TRBD2. The V gene end was trimmed by 4 bases and the J gene end by 9 bases; junction bases not matched to a gene: 13. Germline lookup yields CDR1 SGHNT and CDR2 YYREEE (reference sequence). The CDR3 length is 17 residues. The chain's CDR3 is CASSAGTSGTLPGEQFF. CDR3 DNA: TGTGCCAGCAGCGCAGGGACTAGCGGGACCCTACCGGGTGAGCAGTTCTTC.

The rearrangement uses TRBV19 and TRBJ1-5; possible D gene TRBD1, 5 bases. Germline lookup yields CDR1 LNHDA and CDR2 SQIVND (reference sequence). Trimming cost V 6 bases and J 1 base, with 19 bases left between them. There are 17 residues in the CDR3. CDR3 region: CASSPKGRGLSNQPQHF. In nucleotides, the CDR3 is TGTGCCAGTAGCCCGAAAGGGCGGGGGTTAAGCAATCAGCCCCAGCATTTT.